What follows describes a single TCR beta chain. The data were taken from a study of blood T cell repertoires in COVID-19. Study in general: Donors in the United States, Italy and Spain gave samples during acute or convalescent COVID-19. T cells, B-cell-depleted T cells, or PBMCs provided the cDNA or gDNA that served as material.

Original data processing: Nucleated cell counts were estimated from reference gene primer amplification. The repertoire was sequenced with immunoSEQ multiplex PCR; TCRdb's copy has only in-frame clones and lacks some. That table supplies the V and J calls and clone size; D and trimming were determined from the DNA. The table includes around 130,000 clones, roughly 88% detected once. This CDR3 has 14 residues. Germline CDR1 and CDR2: MNHNY and SVGAGI (reference sequence). V was clipped by 5 bases and J by 4 bases, with 12 bases between them. The gene calls are TRBV6-6 and TRBJ1-3; TRBD1 is a possible D gene (6 bases). Material: peripheral blood. The source of this sequence is a man in his 70s with active COVID-19. CDR3 sequence: CASSLWDTGNTIYF. CDR3 DNA: TGTGCCAGCAGTCTCTGGGACACGGGAAACACCATATATTTT.